Below, 27 T cell receptor beta chains from the same sample are listed, as sequenced in a study of regulatory T cells in long-lasting Graves disease. Time point noted: newly diagnosed GD, antithyroid drugs for less than 3 months. RNA from PBMCs was the source of the TCR library. TCR beta libraries were built with iRepertoire HTBI primers and Arm-PCR of CDR3 regions. One entry per CDR3 protein, called by TCRdb with MiXCR from the multiplex PCR reads. The table includes approximately 390,000 distinct CDR3 sequences, 15% to 20% detected once. The sample was also reused in another study, on T cells in Graves' hyperthyroidism and ophthalmopathy.

The sequencing used peripheral blood mononuclear cells (PBMCs), collected at new diagnosis, from a patient treated with antithyroid drugs. These TCRs come from a woman in her late teens or twenties with Graves disease.

The sample holds many counts of this clonotype. The chain employs TRBV28 and TRBJ2-5; 8 nucleotides match TRBD1. Trimming took 6 bases from V and 1 from J; bases not matched to a gene: 10. Per the germline V gene, CDR1 is MDHEN and CDR2 is SYDVKM. This CDR3 region has 16 residues. CDR3 loop: CASSLRQGRVQETQYF. The CDR3 DNA reads TGTGCCAGCAGCCTTCGACAGGGGCGCGTCCAAGAGACCCAGTACTTC.

This clonotype was detected many times. The chain couples TRBV7-6 to TRBJ2-7; no firm D call. The ends were cut back, 5 bases at V and 0 bases at J, with 14 bases in the middle. This CDR3 region has 15 residues. Germline loops: CDR1 SGHVS, CDR2 FNYEAQ. CDR3 sequence: CASSALPLTSYEQYF. CDR3 nucleotides: TGTGCCAGCAGCGCCCTCCCGCTTACCTCCTACGAGCAGTACTTC.

This clonotype was counted only a few times. The rearrangement uses TRBV2 and TRBJ1-6; the D is unclear. This CDR3 is built from 14 residues. Germline assignment: CDR1 SNHLY and CDR2 FYNNEI. V was shortened by 6 bases and J by 2 bases, with 8 bases between the two germline ends. The chain's CDR3 is CASRTTPYNSPLHF. The CDR3 DNA sequence: TGTGCCAGCAGGACGACACCCTATAATTCACCCCTCCACTTT.

V usage is TRBV5-6 and J usage is TRBJ1-4, with no clear D. CDR3 size: 13 residues. CDR1 is SGHDT and CDR2 is YYEEEE in the germline V gene. Between the trimmed V and J ends, which lost 0 bases and 12 bases, there was a span of 12 bases. CDR3 residues: CASSLDSRAELFF. CDR3 DNA sequence: TGTGCCAGCAGCTTGGATTCGAGGGCGGAACTGTTTTTT.

This clonotype has ten or more counts. The V call is TRBV7-9, the J call TRBJ1-1; D might be TRBD1 (5 bases). V was cut by 1 base and J by 5 bases, with 14 bases left in between. CDR1 SEHNR and CDR2 FQNEAQ come from the germline V gene (reference sequence). The CDR3 extends over 15 amino acids. The CDR3 loop reads CASSLVTGQGTEAFF. CDR3 coding DNA: TGTGCCAGCAGCTTAGTGACGGGGCAAGGAACTGAAGCTTTCTTT.

This clonotype was seen at least ten times. This chain uses TRBV30 with TRBJ2-2; a possible D gene is TRBD2 (5 bases). The V gene lost 0 bases and the J gene lost 13 bases, with 9 bases spanning the gap. Germline CDR1 is GTSNPN and CDR2 is SVGIG (reference sequence). CDR3 length: 11 amino acids. In DNA form, the CDR3 reads TGTGCCTGGAGTGTTAAGGCGGGGCTGTTTTTT. Translation gives CAWSVKAGLFF.

This rearrangement joins TRBV7-8 to TRBJ2-3; D gene unclear. Looked up from germline, CDR1 is SGHVS and CDR2 is FQNEAQ. Trimming removed 0 bases at V and 6 bases at J, with 10 bases between. The CDR3 contains 14 residues. CDR3 nucleotides: TGTGCCAGCAGCTTAGCGGGGTTAAGCGATACGCAGTATTTT. This translates into CASSLAGLSDTQYF.

Comment on this clonotype: A read error may produce the germline difference seen at one junction end. The genes are TRBV6-8 and TRBJ2-3; 11 bases align to TRBD2. CDR3 length: 17 residues. CDR1 and CDR2 from the germline V gene are MNHGY and SAAAGT. The CDR3 protein is CAGSYGRTSGLTDTQYF. The CDR3 coding sequence is TGTGCCGGCAGTTACGGTCGGACTAGCGGGCTCACAGATACGCAGTATTTT.

This clonotype was seen at least ten times. V is TRBV5-1 and J is TRBJ2-1; 7 bases map to TRBD2. Germline CDR1 and CDR2: SGHRS and YFSETQ. After removal of 7 bases from V and 8 bases from J, the junction contained 15 bases not matched to a gene. The CDR3 length is 15 residues. The CDR3 reads CASGRVTSSVDEQFF. For the CDR3, the DNA is TGCGCCAGCGGACGGGTGACTAGCAGTGTAGATGAGCAGTTCTTC.

This clonotype was recorded many times. The chain couples TRBV27 to TRBJ2-1, with TRBD2 matching over 8 bases. In germline, CDR1 is MNHEY, CDR2 SMNVEV (reference sequence). This CDR3 comprises 16 residues. Trimming at V came to 3 bases and at J to 1 base, leaving 5 bases not matched to a gene. The CDR3 reads CASSFPLAGSYNEQFF. For the CDR3, the DNA is TGTGCCAGCAGTTTCCCCCTAGCGGGTTCCTACAATGAGCAGTTCTTC.

This clonotype was seen once. A far larger clone lies a single base away; this is likely a read error. This sequence joins TRBV7-2 and TRBJ2-5; 7 bases map to TRBD1. The CDR3 sequence is 14 residues long. Germline-derived CDR1 and CDR2 are SGHTA and FQGNSA. V gave up 4 bases and J gave up 7 bases; unmatched junction bases: 9. The CDR3 coding sequence is TGTGCCAGCAGCTCGGGACAGAGGGTGGGGACCCAGTACTTC. Translation gives CASSSGQRVGTQYF.

This clonotype was recorded many times. The chain uses TRBV12-3 or TRBV12-4 and TRBJ2-5, with D unclear. CDR3 length: 14 amino acids. V lost 5 bases, J lost 1 base, and 11 bases lay in between. This chain's CDR3 is CASSLRRIQETQYF. CDR3 in DNA: TGTGCCAGCAGTCTACGTAGGATCCAAGAGACCCAGTACTTC.

In its sample, this clonotype was seen many times. This chain's CDR3 is CASSEWTQGALNSPLHF. For the CDR3, the DNA is TGTGCCAGCAGTGAATGGACACAGGGGGCCCTCAATTCACCCCTCCACTTT. The chain recombines TRBV6-2 or TRBV6-3 with TRBJ1-6; TRBD1 aligns across 9 bases. This CDR3 has 17 amino acids. With 5 bases clipped from V and 7 bases from J, the junction kept 12 bases outside the gene matches. Per the germline V gene, CDR1 is MNHEY and CDR2 is SVGEGT.

Concerning this clonotype: A much larger clone lies one base from this, so it may be a read error. The chain uses TRBV4-3 and TRBJ2-3, with D perhaps being TRBD1 or TRBD2 (5 bases each). The CDR3 runs 13 residues. V lost 0 bases and J lost 5, with 6 bases in between. The V gene's germline CDR1 is LGHNA and CDR2 YSLEER. CDR3 nucleotides: TGCGCCAGCAGCCAAGATGGGGGAGATACGCAGTATTTT. Its protein is CASSQDGGDTQYF.

This clonotype came up many times. The rearrangement links TRBV2 to TRBJ1-6, with TRBD1 as a possible D gene (5 bases). The V gene's germline CDR1 is SNHLY and CDR2 FYNNEI. V was clipped by 3 bases and J by 6 bases, with 15 bases between them. The CDR3 contains 16 residues. The CDR3 DNA reads as TGTGCCAGCAGTGACGGGACGGAGCTTGGTAATTCACCCCTCCACTTT. Translated, it gives CASSDGTELGNSPLHF. The full variable domain, completed using reference TRBV2 and TRBJ1-6, is EPEVTQTPSHQVTQMGQEVILRCVPISNHLYFYWYRQILGQKVEFLVSFYNNEISEKSEIFDDQFSVERPDGSNFTLKIRSTKLEDSAMYFCASSDGTELGNSPLHFGNGTRLTVT.

The chain is built from TRBV4-1 and TRBJ2-1; TRBD2 aligns across 13 bases. V gave up 6 bases and J gave up 0 bases; unmatched junction bases: 20. Germline V gives CDR1 MGHRA, CDR2 YSYEKL. This CDR3 is built from 22 residues. The CDR3 region has the DNA TGCGCCAGCAGGGGACTTCCTAGGACTAGCGGGGGCCCCTCGACCTCCTACAATGAGCAGTTCTTC. Translated, it gives CASRGLPRTSGGPSTSYNEQFF.

This clonotype was recorded many times. V usage is TRBV30 and J usage is TRBJ1-5, with D perhaps TRBD1 (6 bases). Trimming cost V 0 bases and J 2 bases, with 14 bases left between them. The length of the CDR3 is 16 residues. Germline assignment: CDR1 GTSNPN and CDR2 SVGIG (reference sequence). In DNA, the CDR3 is TGTGCCTGGAGTGTACGTGGGGGGCTTGGCAATCAGCCCCAGCATTTT. It yields the protein CAWSVRGGLGNQPQHF.

This clonotype was seen repeatedly, ten times or more. The V and J genes are TRBV20-1 and TRBJ2-5; D not resolved. The germline V gene has CDR1 DFQATT and CDR2 SNEGSKA (reference sequence). This CDR3 region has 12 residues. Trimming shortened V by 5 bases and J by 1 base, and 8 bases separated the two germline ends. The CDR3 region is CSAPRTQETQYF. The DNA for the CDR3 is TGCAGTGCTCCACGTACCCAAGAGACCCAGTACTTC.

The V gene is TRBV9, the J gene TRBJ1-6; D unclear. The ends were cut back, 7 bases at V and 7 bases at J, with 12 bases in the middle. Germline assignment: CDR1 SGDLS and CDR2 YYNGEE. The CDR3 runs 13 residues. For the CDR3, the DNA is TGTGCCAGCGGCGAGCTAGTCAATTCACCCCTCCACTTT. Its translation: CASGELVNSPLHF.

This clonotype was seen many times. CDR3 bases: TGTGCCAGCAGCCAAGCTTTAGGGTCCGGCTACGAGCAGTACTTC. Amino acid sequence: CASSQALGSGYEQYF. The chain uses TRBV3-1 and TRBJ2-7; no firm D call. The CDR3 has 15 residues. V lost 1 base and J 3 bases, leaving 13 bases between the germline ends. CDR1 is LGHDT, CDR2 YNNKEL, per germline (reference sequence).

This clonotype was detected many times. V gene TRBV6-1 combines with J gene TRBJ1-1; tentatively, D is TRBD1 (5 bases). The CDR3 covers 12 residues. Germline lookup yields CDR1 MNHNS and CDR2 SASEGT. Between the trimmed V and J ends, which lost 10 bases and 2 bases, there was a span of 11 bases. Here the CDR3 reads CATKRGNTEAFF. CDR3 nucleotide sequence: TGTGCCACCAAGCGGGGCAACACTGAAGCTTTCTTT.

The chain employs TRBV19 and TRBJ1-6; TRBD1 might be the D (5 bases). Trimming took 1 base from V and 7 from J, leaving 8 bases between them. Per germline, CDR1 LNHDA and CDR2 SQIVND (reference sequence). The CDR3 sequence is 14 residues long. CDR3 sequence: CASSIAGMNSPLHF. The CDR3 DNA follows: TGTGCCAGTAGTATAGCAGGGATGAATTCACCCCTCCACTTT.

This clonotype was picked up a small number of times. The rearrangement links TRBV24-1 to TRBJ2-1; possibly TRBD2 for D (6 bases). Between the trimmed V and J ends, which lost 2 bases and 1 base, there was a span of 8 bases. The germline V gene has CDR1 KGHDR and CDR2 SFDVKD. The CDR3 extends over 15 amino acids. Written as DNA, the CDR3 is TGTGCCACCAGTGATTCAGGGAGGTCCTACAATGAGCAGTTCTTC. It yields the protein CATSDSGRSYNEQFF.

This clonotype was seen a handful of times. The V and J genes are TRBV7-9 and TRBJ1-6; TRBD1 is a possible D gene (5 bases). Germline CDR1 is SEHNR and CDR2 is FQNEAQ (reference sequence). This CDR3 is built from 15 residues. Trimming cost V 5 bases and J 7 bases, with 15 bases left between them. As DNA, the CDR3 is TGTGCCAGCAGCGGGCGGGACCATCAAAATTCACCCCTCCACTTT. Protein product: CASSGRDHQNSPLHF.

The sample holds a few counts of this clonotype. The rearrangement joins TRBV5-5 to TRBJ2-1; D possibly corresponds to TRBD2 (5 bases). The length of the CDR3 is 14 residues. Trimming took 4 bases from V and 4 from J, leaving 12 bases between them. Germline values: CDR1 SGHKS, CDR2 YYEKEE (reference sequence). The CDR3 bases are TGTGCCAGCAGCCCCCATCGGGAATACAATGAGCAGTTCTTC. It encodes CASSPHREYNEQFF. Filled out from reference TRBV5-5 and TRBJ2-1, the complete variable domain reads DAGVTQSPTHLIKTRGQQVTLRCSPISGHKSVSWYQQVLGQGPQFIFQYYEKEERGRGNFPDRFSARQFPNYSSELNVNALLLGDSALYLCASSPHREYNEQFFGPGTRLTVL.

This clonotype was counted ten times or more. This chain uses TRBV2 with TRBJ2-3, with TRBD1 matching over 7 bases. The V gene end was trimmed by 7 bases and the J gene end by 2 bases; junction bases not matched to a gene: 3. Germline lookup yields CDR1 SNHLY and CDR2 FYNNEI. This CDR3 is built from 13 residues. CDR3 in amino acids: CASKTGFTDTQYF. As DNA, the CDR3 is TGTGCCAGCAAGACAGGGTTCACAGATACGCAGTATTTT.

This clonotype has a count of ten or more. The rearrangement links TRBV28 to TRBJ2-2, with a possible D match to TRBD2 (6 bases). Trimming pared 3 bases from V and 7 bases from J, leaving 15 bases between. From germline, CDR1 is MDHEN and CDR2 SYDVKM. The CDR3 length is 15 residues. CDR3 loop: CASSFTRGTIGELFF. The CDR3 DNA follows: TGTGCCAGCAGTTTCACTCGGGGGACGATCGGGGAGCTGTTTTTT.